This TCR beta chain derives from a study of T cells in Graves' hyperthyroidism and ophthalmopathy. The CDR3 consists of 13 residues. Germline values: CDR1 MNHNY, CDR2 SVGAGI (reference sequence). With 7 bases removed from V and 4 bases from J, the gap between germline ends came to 13 bases. Researchers amplified the TCR beta CDR3 regions from RNA transcripts. During a first-round RT-PCR of the TCR CDR3, the HTBI primer set was used. Via MiXCR, TCRdb re-called the multiplex PCR reads, giving one row per CDR3 protein. The table has hundreds of thousands of distinct CDR3 sequences, around a third seen once.

The material sequenced was blood. This clonotype originated in a woman between 40 and 55 years old with Graves' hyperthyroidism. This chain connects TRBV6-6 to TRBJ1-1, with D possibly TRBD1 on 5 matching bases. The CDR3 reads CASTIPGGTEAFF. The DNA for the CDR3 is TGTGCCAGCACCATCCCGGGGGGCACTGAAGCTTTCTTT.